These 26 T cell receptor beta chains were all obtained from the same sample, sequenced in a study of blood T cell repertoires in COVID-19. TCRdb's copy holds only in-frame clones and misses some; the assay was immunoSEQ multiplex PCR. The sample lists more than 150,000 clones; more than 65% were seen once. The sample consisted of peripheral blood. These receptors were obtained from a woman in her 50s with acute or convalescent COVID-19.

The chain uses TRBV18 and TRBJ2-5; 7 nucleotides match TRBD1. The germline gives CDR1 KGHSH, CDR2 LQKENI. This CDR3 has 14 amino acids. Trimming cost V 3 bases and J 2 bases; bases outside gene matches: 3. In DNA form, the CDR3 reads TGTGCCAGCTCACCTGGACAGGCTCAAGAGACCCAGTACTTC. This codes for CASSPGQAQETQYF.

CDR3 coding DNA: TGTGCCAGCAGTACGACAGGGGGCGCTTACAATGAGCAGTTCTTC. This translates into CASSTTGGAYNEQFF. V and J are TRBV6-5 and TRBJ2-1; 10 nucleotides align to TRBD1. The germline V gene has CDR1 MNHEY and CDR2 SVGAGI. J lost 4 bases, V lost 5 bases, and 5 bases had no gene match. The CDR3 sequence is 15 residues long.

This clone was seen just once. This chain links TRBV9 with TRBJ1-4; 10 bases map to TRBD1. The J segment lost 2 bases and the V segment lost 2 bases, leaving 9 bases of the junction unmatched. The CDR3 loop spans 18 amino acids. Germline-derived CDR1 and CDR2 are SGDLS and YYNGEE. CDR3 loop: CASSVSPGQGMTNEKLFF. The CDR3, as DNA: TGTGCCAGCAGCGTCAGCCCGGGACAGGGGATGACTAATGAAAAACTGTTTTTT.

V gene TRBV15 combines with J gene TRBJ2-7; 7 bases fit TRBD1. This CDR3 is 14 amino acids long. With 5 bases clipped from V and 3 bases from J, the junction kept 7 bases outside the gene matches. Germline loops: CDR1 LNHNV, CDR2 YYDKDF (reference sequence). The chain's CDR3 is CATSPDRVNYEQYF. DNA of the CDR3: TGTGCCACCAGCCCCGACAGGGTAAACTACGAGCAGTACTTC.

The chain has TRBV5-1 and TRBJ2-1; 15 nucleotides align to TRBD2. CDR1 and CDR2 from the germline V gene are SGHRS and YFSETQ. The CDR3 has 17 amino acids. After removal of 4 bases from V and 4 bases from J, the junction contained 6 bases not matched to a gene. CDR3 amino acids: CASSRSGLAGGYNEQFF. The CDR3 bases are TGCGCCAGCAGCCGCTCGGGACTAGCGGGGGGTTACAATGAGCAGTTCTTC.

For this clone: The DNA is left out, because the CDR3 cannot be placed on it with certainty; the CDR3 is given as TCRdb lists it. The rearrangement links TRBV19 to TRBJ1-2; the DNA was not compared with TRBD1, the D call given in the table. Germline V gene lookup returns CDR1 LNHDA and CDR2 SQIVND (reference sequence). From its first to its last residue, the CDR3 has 13 amino acids. This CDR3 is CASTSGQGYGYTF.

The V call is TRBV11-2, the J call TRBJ2-5; D not certain. Germline V gene lookup returns CDR1 SGHAT and CDR2 FQNNGV. The CDR3 extends over 12 amino acids. Trimming took 1 base from V and 5 from J, leaving 5 bases between them. CDR3 in amino acids: CASSLARETQYF. DNA of the CDR3: TGTGCCAGCAGCTTAGCTCGGGAGACCCAGTACTTC.

The chain carries TRBV2 and TRBJ2-5, with D possibly TRBD1 on 6 matching bases. Looked up from germline, CDR1 is SNHLY and CDR2 is FYNNEI. This CDR3 region has 13 residues. Deletions cut 5 bases from V and 4 bases from J, with 11 bases between. In DNA, the CDR3 is TGTGCCAGCAGTCGACAGGAATCAGAGACCCAGTACTTC. This sequence encodes CASSRQESETQYF.

The CDR3 region is CASSRSSLEQYF. The CDR3 DNA is TGTGCCAGCAGCCGAAGTAGTCTAGAGCAGTACTTC. The J gene is TRBJ2-7, the V gene TRBV3-1 (or the pseudogene TRBV3-2); D is undetermined. V was shortened by 4 bases and J by 7 bases, with 11 bases between the two germline ends. The CDR3 runs 12 residues. CDR1 LGHDT and CDR2 YNNKEL come from the germline V gene (reference sequence).

The V gene is TRBV3-1 (or the pseudogene TRBV3-2), the J gene TRBJ2-5; the D gene is possibly TRBD2 (6 bases). V was clipped by 2 bases and J by 5 bases, with 12 bases between them. There are 14 residues in the CDR3. Germline V lookup: CDR1 LGHDT, CDR2 YNNKEL (reference sequence). The CDR3 region has the DNA TGTGCCAGCAGCCAAAATACGGGGAGGGAGACCCAGTACTTC. This gives the protein CASSQNTGRETQYF.

In the case of this clone: Relative to the germline gene, one junction end is altered; a read error may explain this. The rearrangement uses TRBV6-1 and TRBJ2-2; D might be TRBD1 or TRBD2, each matching 5 bases. CDR1 and CDR2 from the germline V gene are MNHNS and SASEGT. This CDR3 region has 13 residues. The CDR3 bases are TGTGCCAGCATTGAACTAGGGGACGGGGAGCTGTTTTTT. Its translation is CASIELGDGELFF.

The chain employs TRBV14 and TRBJ2-2; 7 positions match TRBD2. Looked up from germline, CDR1 is SGHDN and CDR2 is FVKESK. The junction had 8 bases not matched to a gene; V was cut back by 7 bases and J by 3 bases. The CDR3 length is 15 residues. The CDR3 is CASNNGGRYTGELFF. CDR3 DNA sequence: TGTGCCAGCAACAACGGGGGGAGGTACACCGGGGAGCTGTTTTTT.

The chain couples TRBV29-1 to TRBJ2-3, with D maybe TRBD2 (6 bases). CDR3 length: 12 residues. Trimming shortened V by 3 bases and J by 6 bases, and 10 bases separated the two germline ends. Germline CDR1 reads SQVTM; CDR2 reads ANQGSEA. CDR3 amino acids: CSVELGGDTQYF. CDR3 nucleotides: TGCAGCGTTGAGTTGGGGGGTGATACGCAGTATTTT.

The chain uses TRBV6-5 and TRBJ1-6; 8 positions match TRBD1. CDR3 length equals 14 residues. Trimming took 7 bases from V and 9 from J; bases not matched to a gene: 8. CDR1 and CDR2 from the germline V gene are MNHEY and SVGAGI. Here the CDR3 reads CASKRTGGSSPLHF. As DNA, the CDR3 is TGTGCCAGCAAACGAACAGGGGGAAGTTCACCCCTCCACTTT.

The gene calls are TRBV30 and TRBJ1-2; D gene uncertain. Germline CDR1 and CDR2: GTSNPN and SVGIG (reference sequence). This CDR3 has 13 residues. Trimming removed 2 bases from V and 5 bases from J, with 12 bases in between. CDR3 residues: CAWSPPGSYGYTF. In DNA, the CDR3 is TGTGCCTGGAGTCCCCCGGGGTCGTATGGCTACACCTTC. Based on the CDR3 plus reference TRBV30 and TRBJ1-2, the full variable domain is SQTIHQWPATLVQPVGSPLSLECTVEGTSNPNLYWYRQAAGRGLQLLFYSVGIGQISSEVPQNLSASRPQDRQFILSSKKLLLSDSGFYLCAWSPPGSYGYTFGSGTRLTVV.

This clone was recorded a few times. The chain employs TRBV5-1 and TRBJ2-1; possibly TRBD1 for D (6 bases). V lost 6 bases and J lost 3, with 13 bases in between. Germline V gene lookup returns CDR1 SGHRS and CDR2 YFSETQ. CDR3 length: 14 residues. The CDR3 nucleotides are TGCGCCAGCAATTCGGGACAAAGCTACAATGAGCAGTTCTTC. It codes for CASNSGQSYNEQFF.

Here the CDR3 reads CASSLGLEGSPLHF. The CDR3, as DNA: TGTGCCAGCAGCCTCGGACTCGAAGGCTCACCCCTCCACTTT. The chain couples TRBV5-5 to TRBJ1-6; no reliable D call. CDR3 length equals 14 residues. The germline CDR1 and CDR2 sequences are SGHKS and YYEKEE (reference sequence). V lost 4 bases to trimming and J lost 10 bases, with 15 bases between them.

The gene calls are TRBV5-1 and TRBJ2-7; 7 nucleotides line up with TRBD2. There are 16 residues in the CDR3. The germline V gene has CDR1 SGHRS and CDR2 YFSETQ. The J segment lost 2 bases and the V segment lost 1 base, leaving 9 bases of the junction unmatched. CDR3: CASSLSPSAGAYEQYF. The CDR3 coding sequence is TGCGCCAGCAGCTTGAGCCCCTCCGCGGGAGCCTACGAGCAGTACTTC.

The V call is TRBV19, the J call TRBJ1-2, with D maybe TRBD1 (6 bases). The CDR3 has 15 amino acids. Germline CDR1 reads LNHDA; CDR2 reads SQIVND (reference sequence). V dropped 5 bases and J dropped 0 bases, with 13 bases sitting between them. The CDR3 sequence: CASSLTRTANYGYTF. The CDR3 DNA reads as TGTGCCAGTAGTCTGACACGGACAGCTAACTATGGCTACACCTTC.

The chain links TRBV3-1 (or the pseudogene TRBV3-2) to TRBJ1-1; TRBD1 agrees at 7 bases. The CDR3 loop spans 17 amino acids. Trimming at V came to 2 bases and at J to 4 bases, leaving 13 bases not matched to a gene. The germline V gene encodes CDR1 LGHDT and CDR2 YNNKEL (reference sequence). The CDR3 spells CASSQSGGGPGGTEAFF. CDR3 bases: TGTGCCAGCAGCCAAAGTGGGGGTGGACCAGGGGGCACTGAAGCTTTCTTT.

The genes are TRBV5-1 and TRBJ2-7; weak D call: TRBD1 (6 bases). The CDR3 is 14 amino acids. The germline V gene has CDR1 SGHRS and CDR2 YFSETQ. Trimming took off 7 bases at V and 1 base at J, with 15 bases between the two ends. The DNA of the CDR3 is TGCGCCAGCCAGCAGGGGTCCGGATCCTACGAGCAGTACTTC. Protein sequence: CASQQGSGSYEQYF.

J is TRBJ1-5 and V is TRBV9; 8 bases are a match to TRBD1. V gave up 3 bases and J gave up 4 bases; unmatched junction bases: 9. Per the germline V gene, CDR1 is SGDLS and CDR2 is YYNGEE. CDR3 length equals 16 residues. CDR3 region: CASSAPGGEGNQPQHF. DNA of the CDR3: TGTGCCAGCAGCGCCCCAGGGGGCGAGGGGAATCAGCCCCAGCATTTT.

The chain uses TRBV27 and TRBJ2-6; 7 positions match TRBD1. V gave up 3 bases and J gave up 0 bases; unmatched junction bases: 8. Per germline, CDR1 MNHEY and CDR2 SMNVEV (reference sequence). The CDR3 extends over 18 amino acids. The CDR3 nucleotides read TGTGCCAGCAGTTTTCGTGGACAGGCTTACTCTGGGGCCAACGTCCTGACTTTC. Residues: CASSFRGQAYSGANVLTF. The full variable domain, its missing parts supplied by reference TRBV27 and TRBJ2-6, is EAQVTQNPRYLITVTGKKLTVTCSQNMNHEYMSWYRQDPGLGLRQIYYSMNVEVTDKGDVPEGYKVSRKEKRNFPLILESPSPNQTSLYFCASSFRGQAYSGANVLTFGAGSRLTVL.

The CDR3 spells CASSLDRGAHNEQFF. In DNA form, the CDR3 reads TGTGCCAGCAGCTTGGACAGGGGCGCCCACAATGAGCAGTTCTTC. The chain links TRBV7-3 to TRBJ2-1; 9 bases are a match to TRBD1. The CDR3 is 15 amino acids. Looked up from germline, CDR1 is SGHTA and CDR2 is FQGTGA. The V and J ends lost 3 bases and 5 bases, in that order; junction bases with no gene match: 5.

The chain links TRBV6-6 to TRBJ2-7; 10 bases agree with TRBD2. After removal of 6 bases from V and 4 bases from J, the junction contained 3 bases not matched to a gene. The germline CDR1 and CDR2 sequences are MNHNY and SVGAGI (reference sequence). The CDR3 length is 13 residues. CDR3 amino acids: CASRAGGLYEQYF. The DNA of the CDR3 is TGTGCCAGCAGAGCGGGAGGGCTATACGAGCAGTACTTC.

The V and J genes are TRBV4-3 and TRBJ2-1; possible D gene TRBD2, 7 bases. This CDR3 contains 17 residues. V was shortened by 4 bases and J by 0 bases, with 16 bases between the two germline ends. The V gene's germline CDR1 is LGHNA and CDR2 YSLEER. The CDR3 sequence: CASSRERGGLSYNEQFF. The CDR3 region has the DNA TGCGCCAGCAGCCGAGAACGCGGGGGCCTCTCCTACAATGAGCAGTTCTTC.